The clone carrying this TCR beta chain was observed a handful of times. Its target is unknown. This entry belongs to a study of shared clonotypes between healthy human individuals. Study findings and constraints: A small donor pool kept down the genetic and exposure-history diversity that was represented. Four donors shared around 5% of their naive CD4 clonotypes.

CDR1 is SGHVS and CDR2 is FNYEAQ in the germline V gene. Trimming removed 8 bases at V and 5 bases at J, with 13 bases between. The CDR3 covers 12 residues. The deep-level immunoSEQ assay was used. About 30,000 T cell genomes, or roughly 200 ng DNA, went into the sorted-subset replicate PCRs. Clones were read by immunoSEQ multiplex PCR, and TCRdb kept only the in-frame ones, dropping some. Of about 680,000 clones in the sample, 60% to 80% were seen once. The sequenced material came from memory CD4+ T cells sorted from blood. The sample's subset: CD45RA-negative fraction. The chain couples TRBV7-6 to TRBJ2-7; D uncertain. The source is a woman aged 25-40 years in good health. The CDR3 DNA is TGTGCCAGCGGCCCCAACCGCCACGAGCAGTACTTC. This codes for CASGPNRHEQYF.